Detailed here is one T cell receptor beta chain. CDR1 and CDR2 (germline): SGDLS, YYNGEE. There are 14 residues in the CDR3. V gave up 6 bases and J gave up 5 bases, with 18 bases separating them. This specimen comes from a study of blood T cell repertoires in COVID-19. Study at large: PBMCs, B-cell-depleted T cells, or T cells were the source of the cDNA or gDNA that made up the material.

Membership in each cohort depended on participant-reported clinical history. As handled by the study authors: Nucleated cell number was recorded as an estimate derived from reference gene primer amplification. Clones were read by immunoSEQ multiplex PCR, and TCRdb kept only the in-frame ones, dropping some. Clone size and V and J calls were adopted from that table, with D and trimming inferred from the DNA. The top ten clones hold about 5% of a sample with some 330,000 clones, around 83% of them seen once. This clonotype was obtained from a woman between 50 and 59 years old who had recovered from COVID-19. The sample was PBMCs or T cells enriched from blood (not recorded which). This chain connects TRBV9 to TRBJ2-7; D is perhaps TRBD1 (5 bases). For the CDR3, the DNA is TGTGCCAGCACCCCAGGGCAGGCGTTTGACGAGCAGTACTTC. This translates into CASTPGQAFDEQYF. Full variable domain (rest looked up from reference TRBV9 and TRBJ2-7): DSGVTQTPKHLITATGQRVTLRCSPRSGDLSVYWYQQSLDQGLQFLIQYYNGEERAKGNILERFSAQQFPDLHSELNLSSLELGDSALYFCASTPGQAFDEQYFGPGTRLTVT.